This is a list of T cell receptor beta chains from one sample in a study of T cell repertoires in cytomegalovirus infection. TCRdb passed the reads through MiXCR, listing each CDR3 protein once. The sample yields approximately 730,000 distinct CDR3 sequences, around 31% seen once. No antigen has been identified for these receptors. The sample here was cultured PBMCs, taken from culture after CMV antigen stimulation. The receptors were sampled from a human donor in good health (CMV status not recorded). Some clones in this sample may be carry-over from other donors' samples. CDR3s include the opening cysteine and the closing phenylalanine or tryptophan. Each record gives: V gene, D gene, CDR3 protein. The D gene is left open where the match is weak.

TRBV29-1,NA,CSVERRLNTEAFF
TRBV10-3,NA,CAIRPEGGEKLFF
TRBV6-5,NA,CASSPSGLSYEQYF
TRBV6-1,NA,CASSEQRTSYEQYF
TRBV28,TRBD1,CASVEGTGSNQPQHF
TRBV28,NA,CASSSVRGGTGWEPQHF
TRBV6-2/TRBV6-3,TRBD2,CASRTSVYEQYF
TRBV9,NA,CASSVDSLSGNTIYF
TRBV4-3,NA,CASSQIIVGDYEQYF
TRBV11-2,NA,CASSPTFNSHYNSPLHF
TRBV6-6,TRBD2,CASSAPGGERELFF
TRBV2,TRBD2,CASRAPEAGGPYNEQFF
TRBV4-1,NA,CASSRSTVAEAFF
TRBV7-2,NA,CASSLWGRGRDTQYF
TRBV2,TRBD1,CATGGRTDTQYF
TRBV4-1,NA,CASSQPDRGEQFF
TRBV6-1,NA,CASSEGVPYEQYF
TRBV7-6,NA,CASSPYPRTATNEKLFF
TRBV12-3/TRBV12-4,TRBD1,CASSKSGQRNQPQHF
TRBV4-1,NA,CASSQDSRGSSPYEQYF
TRBV27,TRBD2,CASSPRPGLAKDEQFF